A single T cell receptor beta chain is shown here with its context. Its antigen is still unknown. The sample comes from a study of T cells in localized non-small cell lung cancer. Notes on the study in general: Heterogeneity remains possible because sequencing was limited to only one tumor region. The appearance of a median roughly 61 of the top 100 tumor clones was seen in adjacent lung. Tumor showed lower T cell clonality than uninvolved adjacent lung, where it was highest.

CDR3 length equals 15 residues. The V end lost 2 bases, the J end lost 4 bases, and 11 bases lay between the germline ends. Germline lookup yields CDR1 MNHEY and CDR2 SVGAGI. Generated by immunoSEQ multiplex PCR, the TCRdb table keeps only in-frame clones and is missing some. This sample has some 21,000 clones, with about nine tenths found just once. The genes are TRBV6-5 and TRBJ1-4; D remains ambiguous. This specimen was peripheral blood, taken before any cancer treatment. This clonotype was obtained from a woman aged 40-69 years with stage I lung adenocarcinoma. CDR3: CASSYSGRNNEKLFF. The CDR3 nucleotides are TGTGCCAGCAGTTACAGCGGACGGAATAATGAAAAACTGTTTTTT.